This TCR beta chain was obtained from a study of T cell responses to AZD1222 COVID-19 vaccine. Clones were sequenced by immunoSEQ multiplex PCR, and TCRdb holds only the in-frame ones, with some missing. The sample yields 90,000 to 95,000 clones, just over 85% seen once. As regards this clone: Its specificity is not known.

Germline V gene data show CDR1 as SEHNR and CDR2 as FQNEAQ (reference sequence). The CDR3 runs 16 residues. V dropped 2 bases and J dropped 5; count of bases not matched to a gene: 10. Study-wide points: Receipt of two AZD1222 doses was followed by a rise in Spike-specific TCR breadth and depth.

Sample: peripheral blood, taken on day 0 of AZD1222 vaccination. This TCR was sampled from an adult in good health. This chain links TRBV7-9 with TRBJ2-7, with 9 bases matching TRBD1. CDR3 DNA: TGTGCCAGCAGCTTAAAACCCGGGACAGGGAGAAACGAGCAGTACTTC. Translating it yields CASSLKPGTGRNEQYF. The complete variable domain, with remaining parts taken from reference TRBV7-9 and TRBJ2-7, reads DTGVSQNPRHKITKRGQNVTFRCDPISEHNRLYWYRQTLGQGPEFLTYFQNEAQLEKSRLLSDRFSAERPKGSFSTLEIQRTEQGDSAMYLCASSLKPGTGRNEQYFGPGTRLTVT.